This section outlines one T cell receptor beta chain sequence together with its context. Its antigen is undetermined. The CDR3 consists of 15 residues. Germline-derived CDR1 and CDR2 are SGHAT and FQNNGV. Trimming removed 5 bases from V and 0 bases from J, with 13 bases in between. This sample was taken from a study of cytomegalovirus exposure and HLA in healthy donors. Study-wide context: The approximately 720 first-cohort repertoires and the 100 to 150 validation repertoires shared the same platform, a later analysis reported. Overall study findings and caveats: Reports indicated that the classifier achieved high specificity and sensitivity in diagnosing cytomegalovirus status. The CMV antigen specificity of a few CMV-associated chains was confirmed through in vitro analysis. There were some 150 TCR beta chains listed as cytomegalovirus-associated.

Sequenced by immunoSEQ multiplex PCR; TCRdb stores in-frame clones only, minus some. The table lists 130,000 or so clones, 85% of them singletons, with about 2.2% in the top ten. V and J are TRBV11-2 and TRBJ1-1; D is undetermined. Material: PBMCs. This sequence was found in a woman aged 25 to 39 in good health and CMV-seronegative. CDR3 sequence: CASSTHGVVNTEAFF. CDR3 bases: TGTGCCAGCAGCACCCACGGGGTGGTGAACACTGAAGCTTTCTTT.